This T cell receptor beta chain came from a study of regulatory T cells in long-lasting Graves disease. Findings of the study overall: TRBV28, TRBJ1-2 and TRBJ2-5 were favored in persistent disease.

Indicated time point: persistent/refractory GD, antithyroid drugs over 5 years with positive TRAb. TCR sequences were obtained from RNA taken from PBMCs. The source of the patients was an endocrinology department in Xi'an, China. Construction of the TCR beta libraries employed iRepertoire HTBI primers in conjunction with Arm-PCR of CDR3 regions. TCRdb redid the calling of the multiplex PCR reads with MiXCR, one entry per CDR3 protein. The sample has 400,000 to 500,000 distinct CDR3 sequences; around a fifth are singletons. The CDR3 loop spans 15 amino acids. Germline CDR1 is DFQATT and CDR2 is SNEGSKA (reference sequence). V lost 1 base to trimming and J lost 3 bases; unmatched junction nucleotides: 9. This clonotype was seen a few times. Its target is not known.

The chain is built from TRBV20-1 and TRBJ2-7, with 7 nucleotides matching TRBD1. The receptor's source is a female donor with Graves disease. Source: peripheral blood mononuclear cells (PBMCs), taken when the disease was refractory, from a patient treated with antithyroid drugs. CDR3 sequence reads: CSARGTRQGFYEQYF. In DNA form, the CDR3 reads TGCAGTGCTAGAGGTACAAGACAGGGTTTCTACGAGCAGTACTTC.